This TCR beta chain was sequenced for a study of long-term antiretroviral therapy in people with HIV. Study overall: Samples from the earliest time points predate the 2015 immediate-ART recommendation by about a decade.

The CDR3 spans 14 residues. The germline V gene has CDR1 LGHNA and CDR2 YNFKEQ. V gave up 2 bases and J gave up 2 bases; unmatched junction bases: 1. Study-level points and caveats: Upon ART, diversity increased but remained lower than transplant donor controls. The blood, collected between about 2003 and 2017, was possibly taken under older ART regimens.

Researchers report immunoSEQ v3.0 was run at survey level. TCRdb's table, derived via immunoSEQ multiplex PCR, lists solely in-frame clones and lacks some. The table lists more than 20,000 clones, 81% of them singletons. Comment on this clone: Antigen: not known.

This specimen was unsorted PBMCs, taken 4.4 years after starting antiretroviral therapy. The rearrangement joins TRBV4-2 to TRBJ1-1, with 8 bases aligning to TRBD1. This TCR was sampled from a man under 40 with HIV. CDR3 nucleotides: TGTGCCAGCAGCCAACAGGGGGCCAACACTGAAGCTTTCTTT. This encodes CASSQQGANTEAFF.